Listed below are T cell receptor beta chains from one sample, sequenced in a study of blood T cell repertoires in COVID-19. TCRdb's copy holds only in-frame clones and misses some; the assay was immunoSEQ multiplex PCR. This table holds roughly 140,000 clones, 80% found once. What was sequenced was peripheral blood. Every receptor here comes from a man between 65 and 85 years old who had recovered from COVID-19. CDR3s include the opening cysteine and the closing phenylalanine or tryptophan. The D gene is left open where the match is weak. Size values are once, few and many counts, or a class for expanded clones, and some rows have none.

d_gene	v_gene	abundance	j_gene	CDR3nt	CDR3aa
TRBD1	TRBV9	few	TRBJ1-4	TGTGCCAGCAGCCCTCGACAGGGAAATGAAAAACTGTTTTTT	CASSPRQGNEKLFF
-	TRBV11-2	-	TRBJ1-2	TGTGCCAGCAGCTTCCAGGAATATGGCTACACCTTC	CASSFQEYGYTF
TRBD1	TRBV5-6	once	TRBJ1-2	TGTGCCAGCAGCCACTACGACAGGGTAAGGACCTATGGCTACACCTTC	CASSHYDRVRTYGYTF
-	TRBV5-1	-	TRBJ2-7	TGCGCCAGCAGCCCAGCTTTGACAGGCCGCTCCTACGAGCAGTACTTC	CASSPALTGRSYEQYF
-	TRBV19	once	TRBJ2-1	TGTGCCAGTCATCCTCTGGGGGCGGGCGGATCGGGGCAGTTCTTC	CASHPLGAGGSGQFF
TRBD2	TRBV10-1	-	TRBJ2-5	TGCGCCAGCAGGACTAGCGCAGAGACCCAGTACTTC	CASRTSAETQYF
-	TRBV30	few	TRBJ1-5	TGTGCCTGGAGTAAGCGGACGGATCAGCCCCAGCATTTT	CAWSKRTDQPQHF
-	TRBV5-3	-	TRBJ1-5	TGTGCCAGAAGCCCTCGGAAAGCATTGTATTGGACTAATCAGCCCCAGCATTTT	CARSPRKALYWTNQPQHF
TRBD1	TRBV25-1	-	TRBJ2-2	TGTGCCAGCAGACAGGGGATGAGGGAGCTGTTTTTT	CASRQGMRELFF
TRBD2	TRBV10-3	-	TRBJ2-5	TGTGCCATCAGTGACCCCACGATGGGACTAGATGTCGAGGAGACCCAGTACTTC	CAISDPTMGLDVEETQYF
-	TRBV11-3	-	TRBJ2-1	TGTGCCAGCAGCTTAGCTAGCGAACCCTACAATGAGCAGTTCTTC	CASSLASEPYNEQFF
-	TRBV10-3	once	TRBJ2-5	TGTGCCATCAGTGAGTCAAACACCCAAGAGACCCAGTACTTC	CAISESNTQETQYF
-	TRBV18	-	TRBJ1-5	TGTGCCAGCTCACCATCGCGAGTTGGTAGCAATCAGCCCCAGCATTTT	CASSPSRVGSNQPQHF
-	TRBV7-8	-	TRBJ2-7	TGTGCCAGCAGCTTGCACCGGGACTTGCGCTACGAGCAGTACTTC	CASSLHRDLRYEQYF
TRBD1	TRBV27	-	TRBJ1-1	TGTGCCAGCAGGACCCGGGACAGGGGTTCCTTAAGGGGTGAAGCTTTCTTT	CASRTRDRGSLRGEAFF
-	TRBV12-5	-	TRBJ1-1	TGTGCTAGTGGTCTAATCTATACAGGGACCAACACTGAAGCTTTCTTT	CASGLIYTGTNTEAFF
TRBD2	TRBV13	-	TRBJ2-5	TGTGCCAGCAGCAGGCGGGAGGGGCAAGAGACCCAGTACTTC	CASSRREGQETQYF
-	TRBV19	few	TRBJ2-7	TGTGCCAGTAGTCCAACGGCGCTAGGCTACGAGCAGTACTTC	CASSPTALGYEQYF
TRBD2	TRBV6-5	-	TRBJ2-5	TGTGCCAGCAGTTACTTAGCCAGCGGGAGGAAAGAGACCCAGTACTTC	CASSYLASGRKETQYF
TRBD1	TRBV6-5	-	TRBJ1-4	TGTGCCAGCAGTCCGGGACAGGGGTGGGAAAAACTGTTTTTT	CASSPGQGWEKLFF
-	TRBV11-3	-	TRBJ2-2	TGTGCCAGCAGCTCCAGGGAAACTGGGGAGCTGTTTTTT	CASSSRETGELFF
-	TRBV7-2	-	TRBJ2-7	TGTGCCAGCAGCATACAGGAGACCTACGAGCAGTACTTC	CASSIQETYEQYF
-	TRBV5-4	-	TRBJ2-1	TGTGCCAGCAGCTTATTTTCGGAGGGCAACTTCTGGGGCAGTGAGCAGTTCTTC	CASSLFSEGNFWGSEQFF
TRBD1	TRBV6-5	once	TRBJ2-3	TGTGCCAGCAGTCCAAAGACAGGGACAGATACGCAGTATTTT	CASSPKTGTDTQYF
-	TRBV30	-	TRBJ2-7	TGTGCCTGTAAAACTAGCAGGGCGACGTACTTC	CACKTSRATYF
-	TRBV27	-	TRBJ1-2	TGTGCCAGCAGTTCCCTCGGGGGAGCCCGTGACTATGGCTACACCTTC	CASSSLGGARDYGYTF
-	TRBV6-6	-	TRBJ2-7	TGTGCCAGTATGACTTCTGCCTACGAGCAGTACTTC	CASMTSAYEQYF
-	TRBV13	few	TRBJ2-1	TGTGCCAGCAGTCATGGGACTGGCAATGAGCAGTTCTTC	CASSHGTGNEQFF
-	TRBV5-6	-	TRBJ2-1	TGTGCCAGCAGCCCTCTAGGAGGGAACTCCTACAATGAGCAGTTCTTC	CASSPLGGNSYNEQFF